The following is a T cell receptor beta chain sequence with its context. Its antigen is still unknown. This specimen belongs to a study of T cell repertoires in cytomegalovirus infection. TCRdb itself ran the reads through MiXCR, one entry per CDR3 protein. The sample yields roughly 700,000 distinct CDR3 sequences, around a third seen once. The material was cultured PBMCs, obtained from culture after CMV antigen stimulation. The sequence came from a human donor in good health (CMV status not recorded). Some clones in this sample may be carry-over from other donors' samples.

The CDR3 is CGVGQGRGSGANVLTF. The CDR3 DNA reads as TGTGGAGTAGGGCAGGGGAGAGGCTCTGGGGCCAACGTCCTGACTTTC. This rearrangement joins TRBV6-2 or TRBV6-3 to TRBJ2-6; maybe TRBD1 (6 bases). Looked up from germline, CDR1 is MNHEY and CDR2 is SVGEGT. This CDR3 comprises 16 residues.